Following are 11 T cell receptor beta chains from one sample sequenced in a study of blood T cell repertoires in COVID-19. The method was immunoSEQ multiplex PCR; TCRdb's version includes in-frame clones alone and lacks a portion of them. The sample has over 250,000 clones; over 75% are singletons. The sample consisted of peripheral blood. All receptors derive from a man aged 50 to 59 with active or convalescent COVID-19.

J is TRBJ2-1 and V is TRBV4-3, with 8 bases identical to TRBD1. Trimming took 0 bases from V and 9 from J; bases not matched to a gene: 7. Germline V lookup: CDR1 LGHNA, CDR2 YSLEER. The CDR3 contains 15 residues. CDR3 nucleotide sequence: TGCGCCAGCAGCCAAGACCTGGGACAGGCAACTGAGCAGTTCTTC. It codes for CASSQDLGQATEQFF.

This chain links TRBV27 with TRBJ2-5; 12 nucleotides align to TRBD2. The CDR3 is made up of 15 amino acids. The germline V gene has CDR1 MNHEY and CDR2 SMNVEV (reference sequence). Unmatched junction bases numbered 7, after V lost 5 bases and J lost 6 bases. CDR3 region: CASSPGLAGRKTQYF. In DNA form, the CDR3 reads TGTGCCAGCAGTCCCGGACTAGCGGGAAGGAAGACCCAGTACTTC.

V gene TRBV18 combines with J gene TRBJ2-3; 7 positions match TRBD2. The CDR3 totals 13 residues. With 4 bases clipped from V and 5 bases from J, the junction kept 3 bases outside the gene matches. CDR1 is KGHSH and CDR2 is LQKENI in the germline V gene. Written as DNA, the CDR3 is TGTGCCAGCTCACTCTTAGCGGGAGATACGCAGTATTTT. Protein: CASSLLAGDTQYF.

The chain carries TRBV14 and TRBJ2-2, with 9 bases lining up with TRBD1. V was clipped by 4 bases and J by 4 bases; unmatched bases: 4. CDR1 and CDR2 from the germline V gene are SGHDN and FVKESK. The CDR3 sequence is 15 residues long. The CDR3 sequence: CASSPQGAGTGELFF. In DNA, the CDR3 is TGTGCCAGCAGCCCACAGGGGGCCGGCACCGGGGAGCTGTTTTTT.

The V call is TRBV20-1, the J call TRBJ2-1, with TRBD2 as a possible D gene (5 bases). The CDR3 contains 15 residues. V lost 3 bases and J 2 bases, leaving 14 bases between the germline ends. CDR1 and CDR2 from the germline V gene are DFQATT and SNEGSKA (reference sequence). CDR3 sequence (DNA): TGCAGTGCTAGTAGGTCGGGATTTACCTACAATGAGCAGTTCTTC. Translated: CSASRSGFTYNEQFF.

The gene calls are TRBV7-2 and TRBJ1-5; TRBD1 matches 10 bases. CDR1 SGHTA and CDR2 FQGNSA come from the germline V gene. Unmatched junction bases numbered 5, after V lost 5 bases and J lost 1 base. This CDR3 contains 16 residues. As DNA, the CDR3 is TGTGCCAGCAGCCCGCGGACAGGGGGGAGCAATCAGCCCCAGCATTTT. Amino acids: CASSPRTGGSNQPQHF. The full variable domain, its missing parts supplied by reference TRBV7-2 and TRBJ1-5, is GAGVSQSPSNKVTEKGKDVELRCDPISGHTALYWYRQSLGQGLEFLIYFQGNSAPDKSGLPSDRFSAERTGGSVSTLTIQRTQQEDSAVYLCASSPRTGGSNQPQHFGDGTRLSIL.

The chain uses TRBV12-3 or TRBV12-4 and TRBJ2-1, with D unclear. Trimming took 6 bases from V and 0 from J, leaving 6 bases between them. CDR3 length: 13 amino acids. CDR3 sequence: CASRYTSYNEQFF. CDR3 sequence (DNA): TGTGCCAGCAGATACACCTCCTACAATGAGCAGTTCTTC.

The genes are TRBV7-9 and TRBJ1-2, with TRBD1 matching 10 bases. With V trimmed by 1 base and J by 8 bases, 7 bases remained unmatched. From germline, CDR1 is SEHNR and CDR2 FQNEAQ (reference sequence). There are 15 residues in the CDR3. CDR3: CASSLDATGGGGYTF. CDR3 DNA sequence: TGTGCCAGCAGCTTAGACGCGACAGGGGGCGGAGGCTACACCTTC. The full variable domain, with the rest looked up from reference TRBV7-9 and TRBJ1-2, is DTGVSQNPRHKITKRGQNVTFRCDPISEHNRLYWYRQTLGQGPEFLTYFQNEAQLEKSRLLSDRFSAERPKGSFSTLEIQRTEQGDSAMYLCASSLDATGGGGYTFGSGTRLTVV.

The chain carries TRBV30 and TRBJ1-5; the match to TRBD1 covers 7 bases. J lost 7 bases, V lost 5 bases, and 8 bases had no gene match. This CDR3 contains 13 residues. The germline CDR1 and CDR2 sequences are GTSNPN and SVGIG (reference sequence). DNA for the CDR3: TGTGCCTGGGCAGGGGGTTCGAGGCAGCCCCAGCATTTT. Residues: CAWAGGSRQPQHF.

The chain joins TRBV7-2 to TRBJ1-3; no clear D gene. V was trimmed by 1 base and J by 3 bases, leaving 10 bases between them. Germline V lookup: CDR1 SGHTA, CDR2 FQGNSA. This CDR3 spans 15 amino acids. CDR3 protein: CASSLDSSYGNTIYF. The CDR3 DNA is TGTGCCAGCAGCTTAGACAGCAGCTATGGAAACACCATATATTTT.

The chain is built from TRBV7-8 and TRBJ1-1; 8 positions match TRBD1. After removal of 5 bases from V and 6 bases from J, the junction contained 8 bases not matched to a gene. In germline, CDR1 is SGHVS, CDR2 FQNEAQ. The CDR3 runs to 14 residues. CDR3 amino acids: CASSLDRAIAEAFF. The CDR3 DNA sequence: TGTGCCAGCAGCCTGGACAGGGCGATAGCTGAAGCTTTCTTT.